One T cell receptor (beta chain) is described in this entry. Its antigen is not known. This record belongs to a study of cytomegalovirus exposure and HLA in healthy donors. Across the study: Both the roughly 120 validation repertoires and the approximately 700 first-cohort repertoires used the same platform, as reported by a later analysis. Findings of the study overall: Diagnosis of cytomegalovirus status made by the classifier reportedly showed high specificity and sensitivity.

With 4 bases clipped from V and 0 bases from J, the junction kept 9 bases outside the gene matches. The CDR3 loop spans 17 amino acids. CDR1 and CDR2 from the germline V gene are SNHLY and FYNNEI. Profiling relied on immunoSEQ multiplex PCR, and the TCRdb table lists in-frame clones only, not all of them. The table has roughly 68,000 clones, around 97% seen once. The genes are TRBV2 and TRBJ1-5; TRBD1 agrees at 7 bases. Sample: PBMCs. The source is a man aged 18 to 29 in good health and CMV-seronegative. As DNA, the CDR3 is TGTGCCAGCAGTGGGATACAGGGGACGTATAGCAATCAGCCCCAGCATTTT. This gives the protein CASSGIQGTYSNQPQHF.